The present T cell receptor (beta chain) was sequenced within a study of CD8 T cells in Susac syndrome. Random hexamers served to reverse transcribe roughly 0.45 to 1 ug RNA. Amplification of TCR beta CDR3 used immunoSEQ multiplex PCR across 54 Vbeta and 13 Jbeta. TCRdb re-called the immunoSEQ multiplex PCR reads through MiXCR, storing one row per CDR3 protein. The repertoire includes about 130,000 distinct CDR3 sequences, about 93% of them detected once, and approximately 0.24% sits in the top ten. The T cells that were sequenced for TCR beta were CD8+ and CD4+ cells from blood. Stable or active relapsing-remitting multiple sclerosis, untreated and meeting revised McDonald criteria, defined the controls. TEMRA cells were FACS-enriched, unlike CD8+ and CD4+ T cells, which were negatively isolated. The V gene end was trimmed by 6 bases and the J gene end by 9 bases; junction bases not matched to a gene: 13. The germline gives CDR1 DFQATT, CDR2 SNEGSKA (reference sequence). The CDR3 has 16 amino acids.

The sample consisted of CD8+ T cells from PBMCs. The receptor's source is a human donor with multiple sclerosis. The chain is built from TRBV20-1 and TRBJ2-1; 14 positions agree with TRBD2. The CDR3 coding sequence is TGCAGTGCAGCTCCGGGACTAGCGGGAGCGAGGCGTGAGCAGTTCTTC. Protein: CSAAPGLAGARREQFF.